This is a list of T cell receptor beta chains from one sample in a study of blood T cells in healthy people across ages. Each CDR3 protein is one row after TCRdb ran MiXCR on the 5' RACE reads. Here the sample spans hundreds of thousands of distinct CDR3 sequences, 56% being singletons. Material: blood. The receptors originated from a man between 35 and 55 years old in good health. The CDR3 runs from the conserved cysteine through the conserved F or W. Fields, in order: D gene, V gene, J gene, clone size, CDR3 DNA, CDR3 protein. A D gene is named only where the DNA matches it firmly. Clone size is shown for a subset of rows, as once, few, many or a class of expanded clone.

-	TRBV2	TRBJ1-5	-	TGTGCCAGCAGTGAATTTGGGACCAAAGATAATCAGCCCCAGCATTTT	CASSEFGTKDNQPQHF
-	TRBV14	TRBJ2-5	-	TGTGCCAGCAGCCAAGCCGGGACATCCTGGCTTGAGACCCAGTACTTC	CASSQAGTSWLETQYF
-	TRBV7-9	TRBJ2-1	-	TGTGCCAGCAGCTCCGATCTCGGCAGGCAGAAGTTCTTC	CASSSDLGRQKFF
-	TRBV9	TRBJ2-5	-	TGTGCCAGCAGCCCCCGAGCCGGGACCCAACAAGAGACCCAGTACTTC	CASSPRAGTQQETQYF
-	TRBV20-1	TRBJ2-3	few	TGCAGTGCTGAAGGGGAGAGCACAGATACGCAGTATTTT	CSAEGESTDTQYF
TRBD2	TRBV4-3	TRBJ2-5	-	TGCGCCAGCAGCCCAAGATTACCCGGACTAGCGGGAGGGAGAGAGACCCAGTACTTC	CASSPRLPGLAGGRETQYF
TRBD2	TRBV3-1	TRBJ2-7	-	TGTGCCAGCAGCCAAGATGCCAGCGGGAGGGGCGAGCAGTACTTC	CASSQDASGRGEQYF
TRBD1	TRBV4-1	TRBJ2-7	few	TGCGCCAGCAGCCAACTCGGACAGGGGGCGAACGAGCAGTACTTC	CASSQLGQGANEQYF
-	TRBV6-5	TRBJ1-1	few	TGTGCCAGCAGTTACGTACCGAACACTGAAGCTTTCTTT	CASSYVPNTEAFF
-	TRBV20-1	TRBJ2-1	-	TGCAGTGCTAGAGGGCCCCTAGGGGAGCAGTTCTTC	CSARGPLGEQFF
-	TRBV20-1	TRBJ2-7	-	TGCAGTGCTAGCCGGGACCTCAATAGTCTATACAATGAGCAGTACTTC	CSASRDLNSLYNEQYF
-	TRBV7-6	TRBJ1-2	-	TGTGCCAGCAGCGGCGGCAGGGGAAGTAACTATGGCTACACCTTC	CASSGGRGSNYGYTF
-	TRBV27	TRBJ2-3	-	TGTGCCAGCATTGAAGTGAGCACAGATACGCAGTATTTT	CASIEVSTDTQYF
-	TRBV12-3/TRBV12-4	TRBJ2-1	-	TGTGCCAGCAGTTTTGGGACACGGGTGAAGTTCTTC	CASSFGTRVKFF
TRBD2	TRBV6-2/TRBV6-3	TRBJ2-5	few	TGTGCCAGCAGTTACTCGACTAGCGGGAGGGGAGAGTGGGAGACCCAGTACTTC	CASSYSTSGRGEWETQYF
-	TRBV4-2	TRBJ2-3	-	TGTGCCAGCAGCCTATCCATTCCACCGGGACCCCTCACAGATACGCAGTATTTT	CASSLSIPPGPLTDTQYF
-	TRBV20-1	TRBJ1-5	-	TGCAGTGCGCGACGAGGGAATGGGTTTGGACAGCCCCAGCATTTT	CSARRGNGFGQPQHF
-	TRBV27	TRBJ2-3	-	TGTGCCAGCGGATCCAGGGATACGCAGTATTTT	CASGSRDTQYF
-	TRBV28	TRBJ1-5	-	TGTGCCAGCAGTTTGGGGGTGCACCATCAGCCCCAGCATTTT	CASSLGVHHQPQHF
-	TRBV12-5	TRBJ1-1	-	TGTGCTAGTGGTTATATCTCTCAGAACACTGAAGCTTTCTTT	CASGYISQNTEAFF
TRBD2	TRBV6-7	TRBJ2-7	-	TGTGCCAGCATCCAACTAGCGGGAGTCCGCGAGCAGTACTTC	CASIQLAGVREQYF
-	TRBV5-1	TRBJ2-5	few	TGCGCCAGCAGCTTGCGGATATCAGAGACCCAGTACTTC	CASSLRISETQYF
TRBD1	TRBV20-1	TRBJ2-3	-	TGCAGTGCGCCACTCCGGGACAGAGTCATCACAGATACGCAGTATTTT	CSAPLRDRVITDTQYF
-	TRBV21-1	TRBJ2-5	-	TGTGCCACGCGACAGGGATGTTCGTGCTTCAAGACCCAGTACTTC	CATRQGCSCFKTQYF
TRBD1	TRBV7-2	TRBJ1-6	-	TGTGCCAGCAGCCCCGGGACAGTGTATAATTCACCCCTCCACTTT	CASSPGTVYNSPLHF
-	TRBV6-1	TRBJ1-2	-	TGTGTCAGCAGGGTGGATTCCGGTGCCGCATATGGCTACACCTTC	CVSRVDSGAAYGYTF